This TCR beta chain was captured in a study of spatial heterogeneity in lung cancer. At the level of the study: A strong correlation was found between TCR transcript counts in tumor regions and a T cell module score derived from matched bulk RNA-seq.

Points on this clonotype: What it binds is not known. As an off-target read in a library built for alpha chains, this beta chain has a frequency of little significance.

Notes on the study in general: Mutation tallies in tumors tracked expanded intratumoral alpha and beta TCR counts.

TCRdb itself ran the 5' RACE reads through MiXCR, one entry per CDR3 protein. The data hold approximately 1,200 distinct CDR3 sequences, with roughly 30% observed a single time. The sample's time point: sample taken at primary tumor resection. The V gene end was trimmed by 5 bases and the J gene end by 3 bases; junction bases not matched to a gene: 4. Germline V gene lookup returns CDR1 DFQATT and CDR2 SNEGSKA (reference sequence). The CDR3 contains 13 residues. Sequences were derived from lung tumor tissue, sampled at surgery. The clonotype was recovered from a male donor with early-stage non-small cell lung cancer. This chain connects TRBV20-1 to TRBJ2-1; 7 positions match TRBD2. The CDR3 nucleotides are TGCAGTGCTCAAGCGGGGATCTACAATGAGCAGTTCTTC. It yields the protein CSAQAGIYNEQFF.